This T cell receptor beta chain was observed in a study of blood T cell repertoires in COVID-19. Study-level information: The study drew acute and convalescent COVID-19 samples from the United States, Italy and Spain. Sources were T cells, B-cell-depleted T cells, or PBMCs; the material itself was cDNA or gDNA.

In germline, CDR1 is SGDLS, CDR2 YYNGEE. Trimming took 4 bases from V and 3 from J; bases not matched to a gene: 5. This CDR3 comprises 15 residues. Per the authors' pipeline: Reference gene primer amplification yielded estimated nucleated cell counts. TCRdb's copy holds only in-frame clones and misses some; the assay was immunoSEQ multiplex PCR. V, J and clone size were drawn from that table, and D and trimming were deduced from the DNA. The repertoire holds roughly 100,000 clones, with around 84% as singletons. The receptor was isolated from a human donor in a cohort sampled during active COVID-19. The specimen was peripheral blood. This sequence joins TRBV9 and TRBJ2-7, with 12 bases identical to TRBD1. CDR3 in DNA: TGTGCCAGCAGCACTGGGACAGGGGGCGGCTACGAGCAGTACTTC. It specifies CASSTGTGGGYEQYF.